The clone carrying this TCR beta chain was observed once. The repertoire was sequenced with immunoSEQ multiplex PCR; TCRdb's copy has only in-frame clones and lacks some. This table has around 110,000 clones, more than 85% appearing once. The data derive from a study of control samples from healthy donors and cancer patients. The CDR3 covers 17 residues. Germline CDR1 is KGHDR and CDR2 is SFDVKD. Trimming took off 4 bases at V and 8 bases at J, with 22 bases between the two ends. The sequenced sample was blood. This chain connects TRBV24-1 to TRBJ1-4; D uncertain. This clonotype was sampled from a man in his thirties or forties in good health. The CDR3 loop is CATSDSRLRDSGEKLFF. CDR3 coding DNA: TGTGCCACCAGTGACTCCAGGCTGCGAGACTCGGGAGAAAAACTGTTTTTT.